The 32 T cell receptor beta chains below all came from one sample that was sequenced in a study of blood T cells in healthy people across ages. A J-beta primer mix and a sample-barcoded 5' primer were used in a second PCR of roughly 6 to 12 cycles. From the 5' RACE reads, TCRdb called clonotypes with MiXCR, one entry per CDR3 protein. The repertoire holds roughly 720,000 distinct CDR3 sequences, with 50% to 65% as singletons. Material: blood. These receptors were obtained from an elderly man in good health.

This clonotype appeared a few times. The chain joins TRBV2 to TRBJ2-3; 10 positions agree with TRBD1. J was trimmed by 3 bases and V by 6 bases; bases with no gene match: 3. The length of the CDR3 is 14 residues. Germline CDR1 SNHLY, CDR2 FYNNEI. CDR3 coding DNA: TGTGCCAGCAGATCGGGACAGGGGACAGATACGCAGTATTTT. Protein sequence: CASRSGQGTDTQYF.

The chain couples TRBV7-2 to TRBJ2-1; 7 nucleotides agree with TRBD1. Trimming took 4 bases from V and 2 from J; bases not matched to a gene: 5. The CDR3 sequence is 15 residues long. CDR1 SGHTA and CDR2 FQGNSA come from the germline V gene. Written as DNA, the CDR3 is TGTGCCAGCAGCTCATCGACAGGGACCTACAATGAGCAGTTCTTC. Protein product: CASSSSTGTYNEQFF.

V is TRBV20-1 and J is TRBJ1-1; unclear D gene. This CDR3 region has 12 residues. Germline assignment: CDR1 DFQATT and CDR2 SNEGSKA (reference sequence). Trimming shortened V by 3 bases and J by 6 bases, and 11 bases separated the two germline ends. The CDR3 is CSARTPTPEAFF. In nucleotides, the CDR3 is TGCAGTGCTAGGACCCCCACCCCTGAAGCTTTCTTT.

A few counts support this clonotype. V usage is TRBV20-1 and J usage is TRBJ2-1; no definite D call. The CDR3 loop spans 14 amino acids. Trimming took 6 bases from V and 7 from J, leaving 19 bases between them. CDR1 is DFQATT and CDR2 is SNEGSKA in the germline V gene (reference sequence). DNA of the CDR3: TGCAGTGCAAGGCCTCCGGACGGTTCGAATGAGCAGTTCTTC. It yields the protein CSARPPDGSNEQFF.

Details on this clonotype: One end of the junction is discordant with germline, which a read error may explain. The chain carries TRBV25-1 and TRBJ1-4; 9 bases are shared with TRBD1. The CDR3 spans 18 residues. The V gene's germline CDR1 is MGHDK and CDR2 SYGVNS. CDR3 nucleotide sequence: TGTGCCTGCAGGAGGGGACAGGGAAGGACCACAACTAATGAAAAACTGTTTTTT. The encoded protein is CACRRGQGRTTTNEKLFF.

V usage is TRBV9 and J usage is TRBJ2-5; D is possibly TRBD1 (5 bases). CDR1 is SGDLS, CDR2 YYNGEE, per germline. Trimming removed 3 bases at V and 7 bases at J, with 13 bases between. The CDR3 length is 13 residues. CDR3 in amino acids: CASSAPGPGTQYF. The DNA for the CDR3 is TGTGCCAGCAGCGCCCCAGGGCCGGGGACCCAGTACTTC.

V gene TRBV28 combines with J gene TRBJ2-1, with no clear D. There are 14 residues in the CDR3. V was pared by 6 bases and J by 5 bases, with 14 bases between. Germline lookup yields CDR1 MDHEN and CDR2 SYDVKM. The CDR3 region has the DNA TGTGCCAGCAGCCCTGTCGATCGTGACAATGAGCAGTTCTTC. Translating gives CASSPVDRDNEQFF. The variable domain in full, completed from reference TRBV28 and TRBJ2-1, reads DVKVTQSSRYLVKRTGEKVFLECVQDMDHENMFWYRQDPGLGLRLIYFSYDVKMKEKGDIPEGYSVSREKKERFSLILESASTNQTSMYLCASSPVDRDNEQFFGPGTRLTVL.

The gene calls are TRBV12-3 or TRBV12-4 and TRBJ2-1; maybe TRBD2 (5 bases). This CDR3 is built from 14 residues. Between the trimmed V and J ends, which lost 6 bases and 8 bases, there was a span of 17 bases. CDR3 coding DNA: TGTGCCAGCAGCCCCCGGAGGTCTGGGGATGAGCAGTTCTTC. As protein: CASSPRRSGDEQFF.

This clonotype was seen a handful of times. The V call is TRBV12-3 or TRBV12-4, the J call TRBJ2-4, with 8 positions matching TRBD2. Near its end, the DNA agrees better with TRBJ2-7, so the J call may be wrong. CDR3 length: 16 residues. CDR3 in amino acids: CASSFPGGSIPYEQYF. CDR3 sequence (DNA): TGTGCCAGCAGTTTTCCGGGGGGGTCGATACCCTACGAGCAGTACTTC.

The rearrangement joins TRBV24-1 to TRBJ2-1, with 11 bases identical to TRBD2. CDR1 is KGHDR and CDR2 is SFDVKD in the germline V gene. The CDR3 extends over 12 amino acids. V gave up 8 bases and J gave up 7 bases; unmatched junction bases: 0. The CDR3 DNA sequence: TGTGCCACCACTAGCGGGAGGAATGAGCAGTTCTTC. Encoded protein: CATTSGRNEQFF.

The CDR3 DNA is TGTGCCAGCAGCGTAGGACTAGCGGGAGCCGGGGAGCTGTTTTTT. Its translation is CASSVGLAGAGELFF. The genes are TRBV9 and TRBJ2-2; TRBD2 matches 12 bases. Germline trimming cut 0 bases from V and 6 bases from J; bases unmatched to any gene: 0. The CDR3 spans 15 residues. CDR1 SGDLS and CDR2 YYNGEE come from the germline V gene.

The chain uses TRBV6-1 and TRBJ1-6; D may be TRBD1 (5 bases). The germline gives CDR1 MNHNS, CDR2 SASEGT. The CDR3 contains 13 residues. The V gene lost 2 bases and the J gene lost 8 bases, with 7 bases spanning the gap. The CDR3 protein is CASSEQGYSPLHF. DNA of the CDR3: TGTGCCAGCAGTGAACAGGGTTATTCACCCCTCCACTTT.

This rearrangement joins TRBV10-3 to TRBJ2-7; tentatively, D is TRBD1 (5 bases). Germline V gives CDR1 ENHRY, CDR2 SYGVKD. The length of the CDR3 is 12 residues. V lost 5 bases and J lost 6, with 11 bases in between. In nucleotides, the CDR3 is TGTGCCATCAGTATATCAGGGTTCGAGCAGTACTTC. Protein: CAISISGFEQYF.

A single count supports this clonotype. V and J are TRBV20-1 and TRBJ2-1, with D possibly TRBD2 on 5 matching bases. The germline gives CDR1 DFQATT, CDR2 SNEGSKA (reference sequence). There are 15 residues in the CDR3. Trimming removed 4 bases from V and 8 bases from J, with 21 bases in between. CDR3 bases: TGCAGTGCTAACGACCTAGGCCATCCGGGGTATGAGCAGTTCTTC. Its protein is CSANDLGHPGYEQFF.

The chain employs TRBV12-3 or TRBV12-4 and TRBJ2-2; no firm D call. The CDR3 contains 16 residues. The V and J ends lost 1 base and 0 bases respectively, with 9 bases between them. As DNA, the CDR3 is TGTGCCAGCAGTTTAGATGGGCCCACGAACACCGGGGAGCTGTTTTTT. Translation gives CASSLDGPTNTGELFF.

This clonotype has a count of ten or more. This rearrangement joins TRBV29-1 to TRBJ2-5, with 7 bases fitting TRBD1. The germline V gene encodes CDR1 SQVTM and CDR2 ANQGSEA. This CDR3 is built from 16 residues. The V segment lost 6 bases and the J segment 4 bases; nucleotides outside the gene matches: 17. The CDR3 loop reads CSVHPGQSIWGETQYF. The DNA for the CDR3 is TGCAGCGTCCACCCGGGACAGTCAATCTGGGGAGAGACCCAGTACTTC. The full variable domain, its missing parts supplied by reference TRBV29-1 and TRBJ2-5, is SAVISQKPSRDICQRGTSLTIQCQVDSQVTMMFWYRQQPGQSLTLIATANQGSEATYESGFVIDKFPISRPNLTFSTLTVSNMSPEDSSIYLCSVHPGQSIWGETQYFGPGTRLLVL.

This clonotype came up a few times. This sequence joins TRBV2 and TRBJ1-2, with D possibly matching TRBD1 (5 bases). The CDR3 consists of 14 residues. Germline loops: CDR1 SNHLY, CDR2 FYNNEI. V lost 3 bases and J 5 bases, leaving 13 bases between the germline ends. In nucleotides, the CDR3 is TGTGCCAGCAGTGATCTCGGCAGGGAATATGGCTACACCTTC. Translated: CASSDLGREYGYTF.

The J gene is TRBJ2-3, the V gene TRBV9, with TRBD2 identical over 8 bases. Germline V CDR1 and CDR2: SGDLS, YYNGEE. The CDR3 extends over 16 amino acids. Losses at the gene ends were 4 bases for V and 0 bases for J; bases not matched to a gene: 7. CDR3 sequence reads: CASSPGSSGSTDTQYF. CDR3 in DNA: TGTGCCAGCAGCCCTGGTTCTAGCGGGAGCACAGATACGCAGTATTTT.

This CDR3 reads CSSQKGGNTEAFF. CDR3 coding DNA: TGCAGCTCCCAGAAAGGGGGGAACACTGAAGCTTTCTTT. The J gene is TRBJ1-1, the V gene TRBV29-1; possibly TRBD1 for D (6 bases). Germline-derived CDR1 and CDR2 are SQVTM and ANQGSEA. The CDR3 sequence is 13 residues long. V was cut by 8 bases and J by 1 base, with 14 bases left in between.

This clonotype was observed a few times. The rearrangement joins TRBV7-8 to TRBJ1-1, with 8 positions matching TRBD1. The CDR3 is made up of 15 amino acids. With V trimmed by 6 bases and J by 1 base, 7 bases remained unmatched. Germline CDR1 and CDR2: SGHVS and FQNEAQ. CDR3 loop: CASSHPGQGNTEAFF. The CDR3 region has the DNA TGTGCCAGCAGTCACCCTGGACAGGGGAACACTGAAGCTTTCTTT. Based on the CDR3 plus reference TRBV7-8 and TRBJ1-1, the full variable domain is GAGVSQSPRYKVAKRGQDVALRCDPISGHVSLFWYQQALGQGPEFLTYFQNEAQLDKSGLPSDRFFAERPEGSVSTLKIQRTQQEDSAVYLCASSHPGQGNTEAFFGQGTRLTVV.

The CDR3 loop is CASSPQGGTNEKLFF. The CDR3 DNA reads as TGTGCCAGCAGCCCTCAGGGGGGAACTAATGAAAAACTGTTTTTT. The V call is TRBV7-3, the J call TRBJ1-4; 7 bases fit TRBD1. Germline V lookup: CDR1 SGHTA, CDR2 FQGTGA. CDR3 length equals 15 residues. After removal of 5 bases from V and 1 base from J, the junction contained 4 bases not matched to a gene.

This clonotype turned up a few times. The chain recombines TRBV21-1 with TRBJ1-2. TRBV21-1 is assigned pseudogene status. The CDR3 runs 14 residues. CDR3: CASSESRVGYGYTF. The CDR3 nucleotides read TGTGCCAGCAGCGAAAGCAGGGTGGGCTATGGCTACACCTTC.

The chain links TRBV11-2 to TRBJ1-6; possible D gene TRBD1, 5 bases. Germline V gene sequence: CDR1 SGHAT, CDR2 FQNNGV. V lost 2 bases and J lost 11, with 13 bases in between. The CDR3 runs to 14 residues. The CDR3 loop is CASSLKPGQAPLHF. For the CDR3, the DNA is TGTGCCAGCAGCTTAAAGCCGGGGCAGGCACCCCTCCACTTT.

This clonotype has more than one count but fewer than ten. The rearrangement joins TRBV21-1 to TRBJ2-5; the table's D call, TRBD2, has no DNA check behind it. TRBV21-1 is listed as a pseudogene. The CDR3 loop spans 16 amino acids. CDR3 bases: TGTGCCAGCAGCAAAGGGGACTCCGGCGGGCAGGAGACCCAGTACTTC. Protein: CASSKGDSGGQETQYF.

The gene calls are TRBV12-3 or TRBV12-4 and TRBJ2-5; either TRBD1 or TRBD2 may fit D (6 bases each). This CDR3 contains 14 residues. V was pared by 5 bases and J by 5 bases, with 15 bases between. In DNA form, the CDR3 reads TGTGCCAGCAGTCGGGGGACACCGCAGGAGACCCAGTACTTC. Its translation: CASSRGTPQETQYF.

This clonotype was recorded a few times. The genes are TRBV19 and TRBJ2-7, with a possible D match to TRBD1 (6 bases). The germline CDR1 and CDR2 sequences are LNHDA and SQIVND (reference sequence). This CDR3 spans 14 amino acids. V gave up 6 bases and J gave up 2 bases, with 14 bases separating them. The CDR3 loop is CASRNTGNPYEQYF. CDR3 nucleotide sequence: TGTGCCAGTAGGAACACAGGGAACCCCTACGAGCAGTACTTC.

This clonotype has a handful of counts. The V and J genes are TRBV29-1 and TRBJ2-7; 9 positions match TRBD1. V was pared by 7 bases and J by 4 bases, with 8 bases of the junction left unmatched. Per the germline V gene, CDR1 is SQVTM and CDR2 is ANQGSEA. This CDR3 has 13 residues. This CDR3 reads CSARTGAEYEQYF. DNA of the CDR3: TGCAGCGCCCGGACAGGGGCGGAGTACGAGCAGTACTTC.

The table lists this clonotype with a few counts. The chain combines TRBV20-1 with TRBJ2-1, with TRBD2 identical over 8 bases. CDR1 is DFQATT and CDR2 is SNEGSKA in the germline V gene (reference sequence). With 6 bases clipped from V and 9 bases from J, the junction kept 25 bases outside the gene matches. The CDR3 runs 18 residues. CDR3 sequence (DNA): TGCAGTGCAAGGACTTTCCCGCCGAAAGCGGGAGTCAAGGGTGAGCAGTTCTTC. Amino acid sequence: CSARTFPPKAGVKGEQFF.

This chain joins TRBV29-1 and TRBJ2-5; possibly TRBD2 for D (5 bases). Germline V CDR1 and CDR2: SQVTM, ANQGSEA. The germline V and J ends were trimmed by 6 bases and 11 bases, with 22 bases remaining between them. This CDR3 contains 13 residues. CDR3 nucleotides: TGCAGCGTCCGGGATAGCTCCTACAATGAGCAGTACTTC. Its protein is CSVRDSSYNEQYF.

This chain links TRBV28 with TRBJ1-5, with TRBD1 identical over 7 bases. Germline-derived CDR1 and CDR2 are MDHEN and SYDVKM. The CDR3 covers 13 residues. V lost 8 bases and J lost 5; bases outside the gene matches: 6. CDR3 region: CASDLGGDQPQHF. The CDR3 bases are TGTGCCAGCGACTTAGGGGGCGATCAGCCCCAGCATTTT.

The genes are TRBV3-1 and TRBJ2-3, with TRBD2 matching over 9 bases. The V and J ends lost 4 bases and 8 bases, in that order; junction bases with no gene match: 10. Germline V CDR1 and CDR2: LGHDT, YNNKEL (reference sequence). The CDR3 sequence is 15 residues long. This chain's CDR3 is CASSPQGLAGGTQYF. Here the CDR3 DNA reads TGTGCCAGCAGCCCCCAGGGACTAGCCGGTGGTACGCAGTATTTT.

The gene calls are TRBV4-2 and TRBJ1-2; 8 bases map to TRBD1. Germline values: CDR1 LGHNA, CDR2 YNFKEQ. The CDR3 consists of 15 residues. With 4 bases clipped from V and 5 bases from J, the junction kept 9 bases outside the gene matches. The CDR3 sequence: CASSPTGDVRYGYTF. The CDR3 coding sequence is TGTGCCAGCAGCCCGACAGGGGATGTTAGGTATGGCTACACCTTC.